The clone carrying this T cell receptor beta chain was detected a few times. Its target is unknown. This specimen comes from a study of post-analysis software for immune sequencing data. Overall study findings and caveats: Controls showed lower frequencies than patients for five TRBV segments, and TRBV5-6, TRBV5-1 and TRBV20-1 were among these.

Germline CDR1 reads DFQATT; CDR2 reads SNEGSKA (reference sequence). V lost 4 bases to trimming and J lost 8 bases; unmatched junction nucleotides: 11. This CDR3 is built from 15 residues. Carried by the TCR beta cDNA libraries were unique molecular identifiers. TCRdb processed the PCR reads anew with MiXCR; each CDR3 protein has one entry. The sample carries about 820,000 distinct CDR3 sequences, approximately 53% recorded once. The chain uses TRBV20-1 and TRBJ2-1; 10 bases are a match to TRBD2. The sequence derives from a girl under 18 with multiple sclerosis. Sequencing was done on a sample of blood. The chain's CDR3 is CSAKISGGASDEQFF. The CDR3 DNA reads TGCAGTGCTAAAATCAGCGGGGGGGCCAGCGATGAGCAGTTCTTC.